The 5 T cell receptor beta chains in this list originate from one sample, sequenced in a study of OX40 agonist ivuxolimab in advanced cancers. Assay: immunoSEQ multiplex PCR; the TCRdb copy retains only in-frame clones and omits some. The data contain approximately 67,000 clones, about nine tenths of them singletons. The sequencing here drew on CD4+ or CD8+ T cells sorted from blood, taken in a trial of the OX40 agonist ivuxolimab. These receptors came from an adult with an advanced solid tumor such as melanoma, head and neck, liver or kidney cancer.

The CDR3 loop is CASRETSMEGLGAGELFF. DNA of the CDR3: TGTGCCAGCAGGGAAACGTCGATGGAGGGCTTGGGCGCCGGGGAGCTGTTTTTT. The J gene is TRBJ2-2, the V gene TRBV25-1; possible D gene TRBD2, 6 bases. The CDR3 length is 18 residues. Germline-derived CDR1 and CDR2 are MGHDK and SYGVNS. Trimming removed 6 bases from V and 6 bases from J, with 26 bases in between.

The gene calls are TRBV2 and TRBJ2-6; D remains ambiguous. V was pared by 6 bases and J by 0 bases, with 6 bases between. There are 14 residues in the CDR3. Germline lookup yields CDR1 SNHLY and CDR2 FYNNEI. The CDR3: CASRGFSGANVLTF. CDR3 nucleotides: TGTGCCAGCAGGGGGTTCTCTGGGGCCAACGTCCTGACTTTC.

The J gene is TRBJ1-2, the V gene TRBV7-9, with a weak D call TRBD1 (5 bases). Germline assignment: CDR1 SEHNR and CDR2 FQNEAQ (reference sequence). V was cut by 6 bases and J by 0 bases, with 26 bases left in between. CDR3 length: 19 amino acids. This chain's CDR3 is CASSRVLRDGSSSNYGYTF. In DNA, the CDR3 is TGTGCCAGCAGTCGTGTCCTCCGGGACGGCTCCTCCTCTAACTATGGCTACACCTTC.

This clone came up once. This chain joins TRBV11-2 and TRBJ1-5; D not certain. The V gene lost 1 base and the J gene lost 7 bases, with 23 bases spanning the gap. Per the germline V gene, CDR1 is SGHAT and CDR2 is FQNNGV. CDR3 length: 18 amino acids. The CDR3, as DNA: TGTGCCAGCAGCTTAGGAGCGTCCCCTCCGGATGGCCGGCAGCCCCAGCATTTT. It codes for CASSLGASPPDGRQPQHF.

V usage is TRBV27 and J usage is TRBJ1-1; D is unresolved. CDR1 is MNHEY and CDR2 is SMNVEV in the germline V gene (reference sequence). There are 12 residues in the CDR3. Trimming cost V 4 bases and J 8 bases, with 11 bases left between them. The CDR3 DNA sequence: TGTGCCAGCAGTTCTCCGGGAAACGAAGCTTTCTTT. Protein: CASSSPGNEAFF.